Listed below are T cell receptor beta chains from one sample, sequenced in a study of blood T cell repertoires in COVID-19. Method: immunoSEQ multiplex PCR; TCRdb's copy keeps in-frame clones and lacks some. This table has more than 50,000 clones, around nine tenths appearing once. Sequencing was performed on peripheral blood. The receptors originated from a human donor with active COVID-19. The donor label of this sample is uncertain. Each CDR3 is given with its conserved first and last residue. The D gene is left open where the match is weak. Expanded clones get a size class; other rows say once, few or many, or leave the size out.

TRBJ1-1,few,TRBD1,TRBV7-2,TGTGCCAGCAGCTTAGGGGAATGGGACAGCTCAAAAGCTTTCTTT,CASSLGEWDSSKAFF
TRBJ1-1,NA,NA,TRBV27,TGTGCCAGCAGTTTGGGAGGCGGATACACTGAAGCTTTCTTT,CASSLGGGYTEAFF
TRBJ2-1,NA,TRBD2,TRBV7-2,TGTGCCAGCAGCCTGCGGGGGGGCTCCTACAATGAGCAGTTCTTC,CASSLRGGSYNEQFF
TRBJ2-5,NA,TRBD2,TRBV9,TGTGCCAGCAGCGGGACTAGCTCGGAGACCCAGTACTTC,CASSGTSSETQYF
TRBJ1-2,NA,NA,TRBV28,TGTGCCAGCGGCACCGGGACACATAATGGCTACACCTTC,CASGTGTHNGYTF
TRBJ2-3,NA,TRBD2,TRBV4-2,TGTGCCAGCAGCCAAGGTAGAAACGGGAGGAGCACAGATACGCAGTATTTT,CASSQGRNGRSTDTQYF
TRBJ1-5,NA,NA,TRBV4-2,TGTGCCAGCAGCCAAGGAGGGGGGGTCGGCAATCAGCCCCAGCATTTT,CASSQGGGVGNQPQHF
TRBJ1-5,few,NA,TRBV18,TGTGCCAGCTCGCCTGGACGGGGAAATCAGCCCCAGCATTTT,CASSPGRGNQPQHF
TRBJ1-2,NA,NA,TRBV7-2,TGTGCCAGCAGCTTAGCGGGCAGCTATGGCTACACCTTC,CASSLAGSYGYTF
TRBJ2-1,NA,TRBD1,TRBV7-8,TGTGCCAGCAGCGAAGGGACAGGGGCTATGGATGAGCAGTTCTTC,CASSEGTGAMDEQFF
TRBJ1-1,NA,NA,TRBV3-1/TRBV3-2,TGTGCCAGCAGCCAAGAAAGAGGTGGAGCTTTCTTT,CASSQERGGAFF
TRBJ1-1,once,TRBD1,TRBV28,TGTGCCAGCAGTACCGGACAGGTGTCCCAAACTGAAGCTTTCTTT,CASSTGQVSQTEAFF
TRBJ1-6,NA,TRBD1,TRBV4-1,TGCGCCAGCAGCGGGAGACAGGGCAGGGATTCACCCCTCCACTTT,CASSGRQGRDSPLHF
TRBJ1-2,NA,TRBD1,TRBV2,TGTGCCAGCAGCCGGGACAGGGTCTATGGCTACACCTTC,CASSRDRVYGYTF
TRBJ2-5,NA,NA,TRBV2,TGTGCCAGCAGTGAAGTCCGGACAAATCAAGAGACCCAGTACTTC,CASSEVRTNQETQYF
TRBJ2-2,once,TRBD2,TRBV10-3,TGTGCCATCAGCCAACTAGCGGGAGGAAGTACCGGGGAGCTGTTTTTT,CAISQLAGGSTGELFF
TRBJ2-7,NA,TRBD2,TRBV30,TGTGCCTGGAGAGCTAGCGGGAGGGCGAGGGAGCAGTACTTC,CAWRASGRAREQYF
TRBJ2-2,NA,NA,TRBV12-2,TGTGCAAGTCGTTACTACCAACGAGGGGGGAACACCGGGGAGCTGTTTTTT,CASRYYQRGGNTGELFF
TRBJ1-6,NA,TRBD1,TRBV5-1,TGCGCCAGCAGCTCGGGACAGAGCTCCTATAATTCACCCCTCCACTTT,CASSSGQSSYNSPLHF
TRBJ1-2,NA,NA,TRBV9,TGTGCCAGCAGCGTAGCTGACAGCTACACCTTC,CASSVADSYTF
TRBJ1-1,NA,NA,TRBV11-2,TGTGCCAGCAGCTTAGAGGGAGTGGGGACTGAAGCTTTCTTT,CASSLEGVGTEAFF
TRBJ2-3,once,NA,TRBV4-3,TGCGCCAGCAGCCAAGCCTCGGGCACAGATACGCAGTATTTT,CASSQASGTDTQYF
TRBJ2-7,NA,TRBD2,TRBV5-4,TGTGCCAGCAGCGTAAAAGCGGGACTAGCTGCCTACGAGCAGTACTTC,CASSVKAGLAAYEQYF
TRBJ1-1,NA,NA,TRBV7-8,TGTGCCAGCAGCTTAGACAGGAACACTGAAGCTTTCTTT,CASSLDRNTEAFF